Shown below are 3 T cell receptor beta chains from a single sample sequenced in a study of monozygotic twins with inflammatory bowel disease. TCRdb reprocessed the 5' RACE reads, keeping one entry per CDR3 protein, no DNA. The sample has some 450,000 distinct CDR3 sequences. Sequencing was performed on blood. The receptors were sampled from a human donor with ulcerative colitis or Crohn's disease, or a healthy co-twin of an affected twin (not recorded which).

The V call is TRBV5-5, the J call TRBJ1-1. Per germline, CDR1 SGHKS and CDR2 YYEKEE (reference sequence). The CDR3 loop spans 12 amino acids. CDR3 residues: CASSFGGLEAFF.

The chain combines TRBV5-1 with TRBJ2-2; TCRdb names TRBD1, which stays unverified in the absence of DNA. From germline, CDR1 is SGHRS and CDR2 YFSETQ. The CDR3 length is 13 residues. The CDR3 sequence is CASRGGNTGELFF.

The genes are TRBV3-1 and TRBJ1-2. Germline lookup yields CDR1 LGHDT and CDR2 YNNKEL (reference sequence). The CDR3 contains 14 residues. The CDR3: CASSQGVNRRGYTF.